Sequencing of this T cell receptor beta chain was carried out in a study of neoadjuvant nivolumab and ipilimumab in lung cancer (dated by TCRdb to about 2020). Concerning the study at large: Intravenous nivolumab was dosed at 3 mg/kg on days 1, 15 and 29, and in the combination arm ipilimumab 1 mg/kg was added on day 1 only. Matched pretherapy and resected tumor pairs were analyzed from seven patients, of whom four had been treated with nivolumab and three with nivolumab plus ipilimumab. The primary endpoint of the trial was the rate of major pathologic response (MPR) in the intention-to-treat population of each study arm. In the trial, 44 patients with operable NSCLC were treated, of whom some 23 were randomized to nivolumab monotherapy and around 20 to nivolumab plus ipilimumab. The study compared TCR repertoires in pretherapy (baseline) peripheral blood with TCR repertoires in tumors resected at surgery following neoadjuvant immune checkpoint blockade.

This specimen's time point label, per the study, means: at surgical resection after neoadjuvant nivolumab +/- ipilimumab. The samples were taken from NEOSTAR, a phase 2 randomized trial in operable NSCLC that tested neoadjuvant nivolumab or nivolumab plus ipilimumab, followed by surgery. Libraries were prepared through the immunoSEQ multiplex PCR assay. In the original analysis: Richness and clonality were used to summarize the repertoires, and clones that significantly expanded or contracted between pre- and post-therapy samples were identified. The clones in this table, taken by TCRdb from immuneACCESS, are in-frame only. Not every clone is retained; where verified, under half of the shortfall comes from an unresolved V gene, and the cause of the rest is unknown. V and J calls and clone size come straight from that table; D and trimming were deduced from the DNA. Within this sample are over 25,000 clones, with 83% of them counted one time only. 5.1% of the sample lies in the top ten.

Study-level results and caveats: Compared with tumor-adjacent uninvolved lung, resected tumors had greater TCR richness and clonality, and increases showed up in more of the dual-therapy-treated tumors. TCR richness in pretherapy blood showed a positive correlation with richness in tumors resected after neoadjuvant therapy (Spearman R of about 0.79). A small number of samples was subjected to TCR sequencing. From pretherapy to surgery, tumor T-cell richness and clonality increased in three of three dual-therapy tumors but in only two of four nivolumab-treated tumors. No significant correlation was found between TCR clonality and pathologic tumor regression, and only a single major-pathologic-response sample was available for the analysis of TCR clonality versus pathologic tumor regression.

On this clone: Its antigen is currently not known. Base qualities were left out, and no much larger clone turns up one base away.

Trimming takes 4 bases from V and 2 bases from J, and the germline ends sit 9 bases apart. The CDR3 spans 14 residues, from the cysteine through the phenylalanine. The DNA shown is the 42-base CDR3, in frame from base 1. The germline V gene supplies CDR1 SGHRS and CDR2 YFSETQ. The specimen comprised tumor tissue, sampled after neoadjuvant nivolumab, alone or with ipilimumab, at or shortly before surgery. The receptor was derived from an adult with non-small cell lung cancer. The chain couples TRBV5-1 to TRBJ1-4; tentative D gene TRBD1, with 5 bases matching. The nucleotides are TGCGCCAGCAGCCAAGGGGCTACTAATGAAAAACTGTTTTTT. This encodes CASSQGATNEKLFF.